This TCR beta chain emerged from a study of blood T cell repertoires in COVID-19. Per germline, CDR1 SGDLS and CDR2 YYNGEE. CDR3 length: 14 residues. The trim removed 4 bases at V and 3 bases at J, leaving 3 bases unmatched. Source study methods: Estimation of nucleated cell counts relied on the amplification of reference gene primers. TCRdb's copy holds only in-frame clones and misses some; the assay was immunoSEQ multiplex PCR. The V and J calls and clone size are taken from that table; D and trimming were inferred from the DNA. The sample carries 340,000 or so clones, over 70% recorded once. This chain connects TRBV9 to TRBJ1-5; 8 bases match TRBD1. The sequenced material came from peripheral blood. This clonotype was sampled from a man under 40 with active or convalescent COVID-19. The CDR3 region is CASSRDRTNQPQHF. Here the CDR3 DNA reads TGTGCCAGCAGCCGGGACAGGACCAATCAGCCCCAGCATTTT. Full variable domain (remainder filled in from reference TRBV9 and TRBJ1-5): DSGVTQTPKHLITATGQRVTLRCSPRSGDLSVYWYQQSLDQGLQFLIQYYNGEERAKGNILERFSAQQFPDLHSELNLSSLELGDSALYFCASSRDRTNQPQHFGDGTRLSIL.